This T cell receptor beta chain came from a study of post-analysis software for immune sequencing data. Study results and limitations: Compared against controls, patients with multiple sclerosis displayed significantly lower normalized Chao1 diversity. There were about 5 TRBV segments more frequent in patients than controls, and TRBV5-6, TRBV5-1 and TRBV20-1 were among them.

The CDR3 is made up of 12 amino acids. Between the trimmed V and J ends, which lost 1 base and 0 bases, there was a span of 3 bases. CDR1 and CDR2 (germline): DFQATT, SNEGSKA (reference sequence). The TCR beta cDNA libraries contained unique molecular identifiers. From around 0.96 to 9.9 million T cells, roughly 0.5 million cDNA molecules were obtained. TCRdb independently ran MiXCR on the PCR reads; one entry per CDR3 protein. This repertoire shows roughly 600,000 distinct CDR3 sequences, about 40% found once; its top ten account for under 2%. To note about this clonotype: What it recognizes is unknown.

What was sequenced was blood. The sequence derives from a girl aged 5-17 years with multiple sclerosis. The rearrangement joins TRBV20-1 to TRBJ1-1, with unresolved D. The CDR3 loop is CSARAMNTEAFF. The CDR3 region has the DNA TGCAGTGCTAGAGCTATGAACACTGAAGCTTTCTTT.